This TCR beta chain was captured in a study of blood T cell repertoires in COVID-19. Study-level background: Sites in the United States, Italy and Spain provided acute and convalescent COVID-19 samples. PBMCs, B-cell-depleted T cells, or T cells were the source of the cDNA or gDNA that made up the material.

The CDR3 runs to 13 residues. Germline V gene lookup returns CDR1 MNHEY and CDR2 SMNVEV (reference sequence). The V and J ends lost 8 bases and 5 bases, in that order; junction bases with no gene match: 4. Measured with immunoSEQ multiplex PCR; TCRdb has only the in-frame clones, and not every one. Of 200,000 to 300,000 clones in the sample, around 92% were seen once. The J gene is TRBJ2-7, the V gene TRBV27; 12 positions agree with TRBD2. Material: peripheral blood. The receptor was isolated from a person in their late teens or twenties with COVID-19, enrolled during active disease. CDR3 bases: TGTGCCAGCGGACTAGCGGGAAGTAACGAGCAGTACTTC. Amino acids: CASGLAGSNEQYF.